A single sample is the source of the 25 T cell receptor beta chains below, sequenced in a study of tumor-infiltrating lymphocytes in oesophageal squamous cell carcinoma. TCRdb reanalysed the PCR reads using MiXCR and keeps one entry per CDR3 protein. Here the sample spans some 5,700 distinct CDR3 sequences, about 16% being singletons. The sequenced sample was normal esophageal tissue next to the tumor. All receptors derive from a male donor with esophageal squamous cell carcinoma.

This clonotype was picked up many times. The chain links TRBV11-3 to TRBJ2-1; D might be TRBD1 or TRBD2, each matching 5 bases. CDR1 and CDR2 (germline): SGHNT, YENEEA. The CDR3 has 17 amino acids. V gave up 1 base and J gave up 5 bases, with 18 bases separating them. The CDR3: CASSLVLSDTGNNEQFF. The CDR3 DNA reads TGTGCCAGCAGCTTAGTTCTTTCGGACACGGGAAACAATGAGCAGTTCTTC.

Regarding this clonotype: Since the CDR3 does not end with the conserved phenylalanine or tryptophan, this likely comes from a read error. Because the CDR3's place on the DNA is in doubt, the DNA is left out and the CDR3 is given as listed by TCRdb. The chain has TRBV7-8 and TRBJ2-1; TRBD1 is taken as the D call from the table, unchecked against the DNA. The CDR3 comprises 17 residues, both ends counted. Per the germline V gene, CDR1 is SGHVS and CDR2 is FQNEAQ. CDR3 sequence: CASSPDRGLDYGYTFGS.

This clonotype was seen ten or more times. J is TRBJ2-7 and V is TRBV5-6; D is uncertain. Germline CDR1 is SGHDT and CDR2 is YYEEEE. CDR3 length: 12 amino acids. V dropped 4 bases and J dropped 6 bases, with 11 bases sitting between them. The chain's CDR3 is CASSQTEFEQYF. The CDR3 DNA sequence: TGTGCCAGCAGCCAAACAGAGTTCGAGCAGTACTTC. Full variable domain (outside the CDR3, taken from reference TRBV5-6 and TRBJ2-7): DAGVTQSPTHLIKTRGQQVTLRCSPKSGHDTVSWYQQALGQGPQFIFQYYEEEERQRGNFPDRFSGHQFPNYSSELNVNALLLGDSALYLCASSQTEFEQYFGPGTRLTVT.

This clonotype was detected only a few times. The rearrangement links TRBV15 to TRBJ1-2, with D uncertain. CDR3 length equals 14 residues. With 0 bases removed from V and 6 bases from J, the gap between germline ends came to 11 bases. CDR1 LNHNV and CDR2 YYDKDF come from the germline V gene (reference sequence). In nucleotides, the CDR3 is TGTGCCACCAGCAGAGAAAAGGTTTTAGATGGCTACACCTTC. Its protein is CATSREKVLDGYTF.

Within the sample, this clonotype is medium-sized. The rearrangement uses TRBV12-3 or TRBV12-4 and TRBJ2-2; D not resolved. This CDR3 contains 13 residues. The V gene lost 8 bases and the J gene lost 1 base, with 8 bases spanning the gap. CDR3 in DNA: TGTGCCAGCCGCTGGGAGAACACCGGGGAGCTGTTTTTT. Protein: CASRWENTGELFF.

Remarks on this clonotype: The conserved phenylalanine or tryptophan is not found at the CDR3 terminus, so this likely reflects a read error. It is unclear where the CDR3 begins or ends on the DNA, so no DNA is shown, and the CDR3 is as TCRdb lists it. CDR3 residues: CASSLQYDSPLHFGN. The rearrangement links TRBV27 to TRBJ2-1; TRBD2 reflects the table's D call only, with no check against the DNA. From germline, CDR1 is MNHEY and CDR2 SMNVEV (reference sequence). With termini counted, the CDR3 has 15 amino acids.

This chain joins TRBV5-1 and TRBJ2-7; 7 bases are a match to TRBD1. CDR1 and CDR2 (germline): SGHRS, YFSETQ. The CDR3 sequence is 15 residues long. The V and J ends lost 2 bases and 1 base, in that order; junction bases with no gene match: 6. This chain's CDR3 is CASSLNRGGSYEQYF. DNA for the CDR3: TGCGCCAGCAGCTTAAACAGGGGTGGGTCCTACGAGCAGTACTTC.

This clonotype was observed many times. CDR3 in amino acids: CATTTGYSNQPQHF. CDR3 coding DNA: TGTGCCACAACCACCGGATATAGCAATCAGCCCCAGCATTTT. The chain uses TRBV10-3 and TRBJ1-5, with unresolved D. Germline CDR1 reads ENHRY; CDR2 reads SYGVKD. The CDR3 runs to 14 residues. V lost 10 bases, J lost 0 bases, and 13 bases lay in between.

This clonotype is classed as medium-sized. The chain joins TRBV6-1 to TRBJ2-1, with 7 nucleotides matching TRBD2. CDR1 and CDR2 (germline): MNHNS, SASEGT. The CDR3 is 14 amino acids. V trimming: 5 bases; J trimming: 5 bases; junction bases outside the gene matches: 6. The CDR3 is CASSSRGSDNEQFF. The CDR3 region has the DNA TGTGCCAGCAGTTCGCGGGGGAGCGACAATGAGCAGTTCTTC.

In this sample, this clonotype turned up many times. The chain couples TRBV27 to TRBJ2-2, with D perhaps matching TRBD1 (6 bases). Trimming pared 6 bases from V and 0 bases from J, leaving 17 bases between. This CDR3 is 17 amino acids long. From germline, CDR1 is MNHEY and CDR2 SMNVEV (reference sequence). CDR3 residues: CASSPPGHLPNTGELFF. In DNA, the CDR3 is TGTGCCAGCAGCCCACCGGGACACCTACCGAACACCGGGGAGCTGTTTTTT.

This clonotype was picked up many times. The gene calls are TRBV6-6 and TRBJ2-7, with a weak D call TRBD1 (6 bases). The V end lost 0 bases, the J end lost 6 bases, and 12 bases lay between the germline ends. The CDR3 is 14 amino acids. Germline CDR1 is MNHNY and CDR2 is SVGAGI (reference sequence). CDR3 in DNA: TGTGCCAGCAGTTACTCTCGACAGGTTGGCGAGCAGTACTTC. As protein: CASSYSRQVGEQYF.

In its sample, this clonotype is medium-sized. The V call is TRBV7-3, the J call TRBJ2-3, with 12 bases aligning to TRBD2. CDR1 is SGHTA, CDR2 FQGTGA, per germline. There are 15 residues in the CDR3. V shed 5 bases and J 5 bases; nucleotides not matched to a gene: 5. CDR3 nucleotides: TGTGCCAGCAGCCCTAGCGGGGGGGCTGGAGATACGCAGTATTTT. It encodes CASSPSGGAGDTQYF.

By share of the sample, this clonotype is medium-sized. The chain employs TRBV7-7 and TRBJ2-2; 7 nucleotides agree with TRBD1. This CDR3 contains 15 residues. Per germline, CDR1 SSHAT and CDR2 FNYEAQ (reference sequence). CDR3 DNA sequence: TGTGCTAGAAAACACGGGACAGAGAACACCGGGGAGCTGTTTTTT. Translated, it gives CARKHGTENTGELFF.

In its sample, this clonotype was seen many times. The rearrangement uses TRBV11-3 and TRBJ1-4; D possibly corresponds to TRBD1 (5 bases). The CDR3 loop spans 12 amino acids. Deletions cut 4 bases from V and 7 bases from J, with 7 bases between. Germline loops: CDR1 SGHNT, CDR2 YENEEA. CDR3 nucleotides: TGTGCCAGCAGCTGGGGCGGTGAAAAACTGTTTTTT. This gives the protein CASSWGGEKLFF. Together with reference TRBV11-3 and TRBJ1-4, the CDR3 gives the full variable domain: EAGVVQSPRYKIIEKKQPVAFWCNPISGHNTLYWYLQNLGQGPELLIRYENEEAVDDSQLPKDRFSAERLKGVDSTLKIQPAELGDSAVYLCASSWGGEKLFFGSGTQLSVL.

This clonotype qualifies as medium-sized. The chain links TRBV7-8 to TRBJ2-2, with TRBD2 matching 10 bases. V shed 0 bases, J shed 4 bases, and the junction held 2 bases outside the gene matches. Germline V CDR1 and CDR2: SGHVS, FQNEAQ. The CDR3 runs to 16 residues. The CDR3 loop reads CASSLAQRGGTGELFF. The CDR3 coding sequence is TGTGCCAGCAGCTTAGCGCAGCGGGGGGGCACCGGGGAGCTGTTTTTT.

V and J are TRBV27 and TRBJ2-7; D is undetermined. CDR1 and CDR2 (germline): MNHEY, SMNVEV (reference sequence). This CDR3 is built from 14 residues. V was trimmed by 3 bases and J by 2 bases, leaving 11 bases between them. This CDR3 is CASSLSRTPYEQYF. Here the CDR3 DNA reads TGTGCCAGCAGTTTGTCCAGGACCCCCTACGAGCAGTACTTC.

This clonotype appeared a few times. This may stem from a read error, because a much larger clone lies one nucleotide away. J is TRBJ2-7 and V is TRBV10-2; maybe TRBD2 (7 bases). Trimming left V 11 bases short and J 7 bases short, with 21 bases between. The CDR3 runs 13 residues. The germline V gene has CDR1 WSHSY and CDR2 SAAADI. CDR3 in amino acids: CASGVGGLNEQYF. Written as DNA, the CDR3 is TGCGCCTCTGGGGTCGGGGGGCTCAATGAGCAGTACTTC.

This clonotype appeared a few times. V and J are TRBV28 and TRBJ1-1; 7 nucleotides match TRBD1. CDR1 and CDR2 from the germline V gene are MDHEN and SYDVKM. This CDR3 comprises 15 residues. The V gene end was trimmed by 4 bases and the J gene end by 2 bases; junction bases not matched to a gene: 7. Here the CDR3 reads CASSYNRGQNTEAFF. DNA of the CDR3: TGTGCCAGCAGTTATAACAGGGGACAAAACACTGAAGCTTTCTTT.

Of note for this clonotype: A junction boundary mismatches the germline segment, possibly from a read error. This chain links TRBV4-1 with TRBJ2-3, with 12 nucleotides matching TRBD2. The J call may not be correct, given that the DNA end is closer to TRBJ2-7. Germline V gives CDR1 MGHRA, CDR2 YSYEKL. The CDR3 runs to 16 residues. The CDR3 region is CASSPRTSGVIHEQYF. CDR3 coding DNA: TGTGCCAGCAGCCCCCGGACTAGCGGGGTTATTCATGAGCAGTACTTC.

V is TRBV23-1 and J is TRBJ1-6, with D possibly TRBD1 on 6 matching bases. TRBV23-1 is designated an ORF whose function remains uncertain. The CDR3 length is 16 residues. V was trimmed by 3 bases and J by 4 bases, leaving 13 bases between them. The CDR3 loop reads CASSQIRDTYNSPLHF. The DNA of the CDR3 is TGCGCCAGCAGTCAGATCCGGGACACATATAATTCACCCCTCCACTTT.

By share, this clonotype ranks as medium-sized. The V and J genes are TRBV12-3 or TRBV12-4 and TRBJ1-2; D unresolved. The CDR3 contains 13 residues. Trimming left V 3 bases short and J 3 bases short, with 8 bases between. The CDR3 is CASSLRRYYGYTF. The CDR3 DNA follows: TGTGCCAGCAGTTTGAGACGTTACTATGGCTACACCTTC.

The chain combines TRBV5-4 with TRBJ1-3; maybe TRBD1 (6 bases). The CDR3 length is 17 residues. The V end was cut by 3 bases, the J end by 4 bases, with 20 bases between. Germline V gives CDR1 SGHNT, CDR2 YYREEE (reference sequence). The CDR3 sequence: CASSSMKGGHGGNTIYF. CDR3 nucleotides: TGTGCCAGCAGCTCCATGAAGGGGGGGCATGGAGGAAACACCATATATTTT. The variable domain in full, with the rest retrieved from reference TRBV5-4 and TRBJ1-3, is ETGVTQSPTHLIKTRGQQVTLRCSSQSGHNTVSWYQQALGQGPQFIFQYYREEENGRGNFPPRFSGLQFPNYSSELNVNALELDDSALYLCASSSMKGGHGGNTIYFGEGSWLTVV.

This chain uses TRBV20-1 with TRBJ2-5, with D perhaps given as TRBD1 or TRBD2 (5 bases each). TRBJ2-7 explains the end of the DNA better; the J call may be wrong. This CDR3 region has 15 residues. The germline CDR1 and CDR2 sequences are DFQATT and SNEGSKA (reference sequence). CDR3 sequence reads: CSASFRGPNGHEQYF. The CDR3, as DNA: TGCAGTGCTAGTTTTCGGGGCCCCAACGGGCACGAGCAGTACTTC.

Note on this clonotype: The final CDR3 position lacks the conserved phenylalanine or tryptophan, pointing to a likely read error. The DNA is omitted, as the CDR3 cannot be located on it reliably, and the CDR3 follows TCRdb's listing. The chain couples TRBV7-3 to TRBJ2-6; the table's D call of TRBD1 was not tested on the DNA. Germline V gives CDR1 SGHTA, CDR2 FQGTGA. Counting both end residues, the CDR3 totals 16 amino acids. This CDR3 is CASSLGRHTDTQYFGA.

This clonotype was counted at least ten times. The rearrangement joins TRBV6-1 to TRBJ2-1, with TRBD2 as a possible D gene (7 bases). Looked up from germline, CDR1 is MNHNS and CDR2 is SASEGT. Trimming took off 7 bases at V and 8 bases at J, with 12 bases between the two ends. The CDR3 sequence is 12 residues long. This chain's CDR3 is CASKKGGDEQFF. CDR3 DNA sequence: TGTGCCAGCAAGAAAGGGGGGGATGAGCAGTTCTTC.